What follows are 22 T cell receptor beta chains derived from one specimen sequenced in a study of blood T cell repertoires in COVID-19 (dated by TCRdb to the early 2020s). Library preparation used the immunoSEQ multiplex PCR assay. Not all clones reach the TCRdb copy of this immuneACCESS table, which keeps in-frame sequences only. Checked studies attribute under half of the gap to unresolved V genes and leave the rest unexplained. Here the sample has fewer than 250,000 clones; around 83% occur a single time. The ten most abundant clones make up 3% to 3.5% of the sample. Specimen: PBMCs or T cells enriched from blood (not recorded which). These receptor sequences come from a woman in her twenties or thirties who had been exposed to COVID-19.

This chain joins TRBV9 and TRBJ1-4; 8 nucleotides match TRBD1. The germline V gene encodes CDR1 SGDLS and CDR2 YYNGEE. The junction had 5 bases not matched to a gene; V was cut back by 3 bases and J by 7 bases. The length of the CDR3 is 14 residues. CDR3 loop: CASSDDRGVEKLFF. The CDR3 region has the DNA TGTGCCAGCAGCGACGACAGGGGTGTTGAAAAACTGTTTTTT.

This clone appeared a single time. This chain joins TRBV11-2 and TRBJ1-4; a weak D match, TRBD1 (5 bases). The CDR3 has 17 amino acids. Trimming took 3 bases from V and 0 from J, leaving 14 bases between them. Germline values: CDR1 SGHAT, CDR2 FQNNGV. The CDR3 loop is CASSFRGGFATNEKLFF. Here the CDR3 DNA reads TGTGCCAGCAGCTTTAGGGGCGGATTCGCAACTAATGAAAAACTGTTTTTT.

Here the CDR3 DNA reads TGTGCCAGCAGTGACGAGGCTACCAGGGGGGTTGGAGCTTTCTTT. Translated: CASSDEATRGVGAFF. The V call is TRBV6-1, the J call TRBJ1-1; 7 nucleotides line up with TRBD1. Looked up from germline, CDR1 is MNHNS and CDR2 is SASEGT. The CDR3 extends over 15 amino acids. V shed 3 bases, J shed 10 bases, and the junction held 14 bases outside the gene matches.

The rearrangement joins TRBV19 to TRBJ1-1; no reliable D call. CDR1 is LNHDA, CDR2 SQIVND, per germline (reference sequence). Trimming cost V 8 bases and J 1 base, with 11 bases left between them. This CDR3 is 13 amino acids long. CDR3 nucleotides: TGTGCCAGTGCTCCGGTTGCGAACACTGAAGCTTTCTTT. Translated, it gives CASAPVANTEAFF.

The chain joins TRBV11-3 to TRBJ2-2; 8 nucleotides agree with TRBD1. Germline CDR1 and CDR2: SGHNT and YENEEA. The CDR3 has 15 amino acids. V gave up 5 bases and J gave up 1 base; unmatched junction bases: 3. CDR3: CASSPGQGNTGELFF. The CDR3 region has the DNA TGTGCCAGCAGCCCAGGACAGGGGAACACCGGGGAGCTGTTTTTT. Using reference TRBV11-3 and TRBJ2-2 for the parts outside the CDR3, the full variable domain is EAGVVQSPRYKIIEKKQPVAFWCNPISGHNTLYWYLQNLGQGPELLIRYENEEAVDDSQLPKDRFSAERLKGVDSTLKIQPAELGDSAVYLCASSPGQGNTGELFFGEGSRLTVL.

The CDR3 DNA reads TGTGCCAGCGGGGTATCGGGGACAGGGGCCAACAATCAGCCCCAGCATTTT. This sequence encodes CASGVSGTGANNQPQHF. This rearrangement joins TRBV27 to TRBJ1-5; 10 positions match TRBD1. The CDR3 is made up of 17 amino acids. V lost 8 bases and J lost 3; bases outside the gene matches: 13. Germline V CDR1 and CDR2: MNHEY, SMNVEV (reference sequence).

V usage is TRBV19 and J usage is TRBJ2-6; tentative D call: TRBD2 (6 bases). The CDR3 length is 15 residues. Trimming took off 11 bases at V and 1 base at J, with 15 bases between the two ends. Germline lookup yields CDR1 LNHDA and CDR2 SQIVND (reference sequence). DNA of the CDR3: TGTGCCGTCTGGGGAGGAGGATCTGGGGCCAACGTCCTGACTTTC. Translation: CAVWGGGSGANVLTF. The full variable domain, with the rest looked up from reference TRBV19 and TRBJ2-6, is DGGITQSPKYLFRKEGQNVTLSCEQNLNHDAMYWYRQDPGQGLRLIYYSQIVNDFQKGDIAEGYSVSREKKESFPLTVTSAQKNPTAFYLCAVWGGGSGANVLTFGAGSRLTVL.

The CDR3 protein is CASSDPSTGVSEGYTF. The CDR3 coding sequence is TGTGCCAGCAGTGACCCCTCCACAGGGGTCTCTGAGGGCTACACCTTC. This chain joins TRBV2 and TRBJ1-2; 7 bases are a match to TRBD1. This CDR3 region has 16 residues. The V segment lost 3 bases and the J segment 8 bases; nucleotides outside the gene matches: 15. Germline lookup yields CDR1 SNHLY and CDR2 FYNNEI.

V gene TRBV2 combines with J gene TRBJ2-7; D is perhaps TRBD1 (6 bases). CDR3 length: 15 residues. Germline CDR1 reads SNHLY; CDR2 reads FYNNEI. The V end was cut by 1 base, the J end by 4 bases, with 14 bases between. This CDR3 is CASSEDRTELYEQYF. The CDR3 DNA sequence: TGTGCCAGCAGTGAAGATAGGACAGAGCTGTACGAGCAGTACTTC.

V usage is TRBV6-4 and J usage is TRBJ1-1; TRBD1 aligns across 8 bases. J was trimmed by 2 bases and V by 6 bases; bases with no gene match: 8. CDR1 and CDR2 from the germline V gene are MRHNA and SNTAGT. The CDR3 spans 15 residues. CDR3 nucleotide sequence: TGTGCCAGCAGAACCGGACAGGGCATAAACACTGAAGCTTTCTTT. It translates to CASRTGQGINTEAFF.

The chain couples TRBV7-9 to TRBJ2-7; 12 nucleotides line up with TRBD2. Germline CDR1 reads SEHNR; CDR2 reads FQNEAQ (reference sequence). After removal of 4 bases from V and 2 bases from J, the junction contained 3 bases not matched to a gene. The CDR3 spans 15 residues. CDR3 sequence reads: CASSSSSGGAYEQYF. DNA for the CDR3: TGTGCCAGCAGCTCGTCTAGCGGGGGGGCCTACGAGCAGTACTTC.

The V call is TRBV5-1, the J call TRBJ1-5; 7 bases are a match to TRBD1. Germline CDR1 and CDR2: SGHRS and YFSETQ. This CDR3 region has 14 residues. V trimming: 0 bases; J trimming: 6 bases; junction bases outside the gene matches: 3. CDR3 region: CASSLATGSQPQHF. The CDR3 DNA reads as TGCGCCAGCAGCTTGGCGACAGGGTCTCAGCCCCAGCATTTT.

V usage is TRBV7-9 and J usage is TRBJ2-7; D is perhaps TRBD1 (5 bases). In germline, CDR1 is SEHNR, CDR2 FQNEAQ (reference sequence). This CDR3 contains 12 residues. Trimming removed 0 bases from V and 7 bases from J, with 7 bases in between. The CDR3 loop reads CASSLAKGEQYF. DNA for the CDR3: TGTGCCAGCAGCTTAGCGAAGGGGGAGCAGTACTTC.

This clone was seen more than once but under ten times. The chain employs TRBV30 and TRBJ1-1, with D tentatively TRBD1 (6 bases). Germline V gives CDR1 GTSNPN, CDR2 SVGIG (reference sequence). CDR3 length: 11 residues. V lost 4 bases to trimming and J lost 7 bases, with 10 bases between them. The CDR3 sequence: CAWNRVREAFF. The CDR3 DNA reads TGTGCCTGGAACAGGGTACGTGAAGCTTTCTTT.

The chain carries TRBV13 and TRBJ2-5; D remains unclear. The CDR3 sequence is 12 residues long. The ends were cut back, 1 base at V and 5 bases at J, with 5 bases in the middle. From germline, CDR1 is PRHDT and CDR2 FYEKMQ (reference sequence). The CDR3 loop reads CASSLDGETQYF. The CDR3 DNA reads TGTGCCAGCAGCTTAGATGGCGAGACCCAGTACTTC.

The chain has TRBV9 and TRBJ1-6, with TRBD1 identical over 7 bases. V trimming: 1 base; J trimming: 7 bases; junction bases outside the gene matches: 14. There are 18 residues in the CDR3. CDR1 and CDR2 (germline): SGDLS, YYNGEE. CDR3 protein: CASSVKSVLGTDNSPLHF. The CDR3, as DNA: TGTGCCAGCAGCGTAAAATCGGTCTTGGGGACAGACAATTCACCCCTCCACTTT.

V usage is TRBV11-2 and J usage is TRBJ2-1, with 10 nucleotides matching TRBD2. This CDR3 region has 14 residues. V dropped 4 bases and J dropped 9; count of bases not matched to a gene: 6. Germline V gene data show CDR1 as SGHAT and CDR2 as FQNNGV. The CDR3 coding sequence is TGTGCCAGCAGCTCGTACAGCGGGGGGGCTGAGCAGTTCTTC. This codes for CASSSYSGGAEQFF.

This clone was seen at least ten times. The chain combines TRBV4-2 with TRBJ2-3; 13 bases match TRBD2. CDR1 is LGHNA and CDR2 is YNFKEQ in the germline V gene. The ends lost 0 bases at V and 0 bases at J; junction bases unmatched: 6. The CDR3 contains 19 residues. CDR3 loop: CASSQDITSGGGSTDTQYF. DNA of the CDR3: TGTGCCAGCAGCCAAGATATCACTAGCGGGGGGGGGAGCACAGATACGCAGTATTTT.

The gene calls are TRBV19 and TRBJ1-1; D not certain. The germline V gene encodes CDR1 LNHDA and CDR2 SQIVND (reference sequence). Trimming took 3 bases from V and 3 from J, leaving 8 bases between them. The CDR3 has 13 residues. The CDR3 nucleotides read TGTGCCAGTAGTATTCCCCCGTACACTGAAGCTTTCTTT. Translated: CASSIPPYTEAFF.

V is TRBV5-4 and J is TRBJ1-2; TRBD1 aligns across 9 bases. The CDR3 has 16 residues. Germline-derived CDR1 and CDR2 are SGHNT and YYREEE (reference sequence). The V gene end was trimmed by 3 bases and the J gene end by 0 bases; junction bases not matched to a gene: 6. The chain's CDR3 is CASSSGQGKTNYGYTF. CDR3 nucleotide sequence: TGTGCCAGCAGCTCAGGACAGGGGAAAACTAACTATGGCTACACCTTC.

This chain links TRBV19 with TRBJ2-5, with D possibly being TRBD1 (6 bases). This CDR3 is built from 13 residues. The V gene's germline CDR1 is LNHDA and CDR2 SQIVND (reference sequence). Trimming removed 2 bases from V and 5 bases from J, with 9 bases in between. The CDR3 sequence is CASSIRQAETQYF. The CDR3 DNA reads as TGTGCCAGTAGTATACGACAGGCGGAGACCCAGTACTTC.

This chain uses TRBV28 with TRBJ2-1, with D perhaps TRBD1 (6 bases). Germline-derived CDR1 and CDR2 are MDHEN and SYDVKM. Trimming cost V 6 bases and J 0 bases, with 9 bases left between them. The length of the CDR3 is 14 residues. The CDR3 DNA is TGTGCCAGCAGATTGGACAGCTCCTACAATGAGCAGTTCTTC. Its protein is CASRLDSSYNEQFF. The full variable domain, with the rest looked up from reference TRBV28 and TRBJ2-1, is DVKVTQSSRYLVKRTGEKVFLECVQDMDHENMFWYRQDPGLGLRLIYFSYDVKMKEKGDIPEGYSVSREKKERFSLILESASTNQTSMYLCASRLDSSYNEQFFGPGTRLTVL.